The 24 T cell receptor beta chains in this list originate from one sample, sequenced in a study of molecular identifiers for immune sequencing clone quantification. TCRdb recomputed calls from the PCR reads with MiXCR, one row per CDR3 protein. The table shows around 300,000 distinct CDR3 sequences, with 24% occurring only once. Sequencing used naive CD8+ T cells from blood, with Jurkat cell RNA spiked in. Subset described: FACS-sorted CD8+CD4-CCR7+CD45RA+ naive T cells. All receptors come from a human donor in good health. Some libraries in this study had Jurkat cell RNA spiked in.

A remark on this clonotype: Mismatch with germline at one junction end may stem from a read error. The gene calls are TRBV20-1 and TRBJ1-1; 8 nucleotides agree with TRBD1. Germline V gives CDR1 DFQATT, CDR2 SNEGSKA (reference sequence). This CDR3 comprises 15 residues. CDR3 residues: CSAGDATGGITEAFF. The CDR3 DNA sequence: TGCAGTGCTGGAGACGCCACAGGGGGAATCACTGAAGCTTTCTTT.

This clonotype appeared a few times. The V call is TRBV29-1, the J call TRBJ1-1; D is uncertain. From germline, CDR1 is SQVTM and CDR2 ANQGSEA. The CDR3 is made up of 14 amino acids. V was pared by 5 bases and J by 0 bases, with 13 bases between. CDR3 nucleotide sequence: TGCAGCGTTCGGCCCAATTCAATGAACACTGAAGCTTTCTTT. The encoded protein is CSVRPNSMNTEAFF.

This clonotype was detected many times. CDR3 DNA sequence: TGTGCCAGCAGCTGGACTAGCGGACACACAGATACGCAGTATTTT. Protein product: CASSWTSGHTDTQYF. The rearrangement links TRBV7-6 to TRBJ2-3; 10 bases match TRBD2. CDR1 and CDR2 from the germline V gene are SGHVS and FNYEAQ. V dropped 4 bases and J dropped 2; count of bases not matched to a gene: 3. The CDR3 sequence is 15 residues long.

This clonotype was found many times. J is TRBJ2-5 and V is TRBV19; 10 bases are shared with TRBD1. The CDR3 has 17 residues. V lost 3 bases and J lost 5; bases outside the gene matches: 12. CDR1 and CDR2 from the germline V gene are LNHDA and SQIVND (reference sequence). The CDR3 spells CASSIGQGGRFTETQYF. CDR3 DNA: TGTGCCAGTAGTATCGGACAGGGGGGCCGTTTTACCGAGACCCAGTACTTC.

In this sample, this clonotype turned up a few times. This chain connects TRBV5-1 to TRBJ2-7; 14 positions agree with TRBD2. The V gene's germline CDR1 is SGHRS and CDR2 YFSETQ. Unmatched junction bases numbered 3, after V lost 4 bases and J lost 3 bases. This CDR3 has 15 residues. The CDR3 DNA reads TGCGCCAGCAGCGGGGGACTAGCGGGAGTCTACGAGCAGTACTTC. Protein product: CASSGGLAGVYEQYF.

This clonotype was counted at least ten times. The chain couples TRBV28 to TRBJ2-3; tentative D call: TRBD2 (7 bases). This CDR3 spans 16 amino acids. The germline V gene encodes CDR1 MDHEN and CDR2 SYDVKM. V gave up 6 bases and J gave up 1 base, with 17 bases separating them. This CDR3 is CASRKWGGLGTDTQYF. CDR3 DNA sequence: TGTGCCAGCAGGAAATGGGGGGGGCTAGGCACAGATACGCAGTATTTT. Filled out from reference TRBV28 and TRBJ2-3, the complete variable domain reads DVKVTQSSRYLVKRTGEKVFLECVQDMDHENMFWYRQDPGLGLRLIYFSYDVKMKEKGDIPEGYSVSREKKERFSLILESASTNQTSMYLCASRKWGGLGTDTQYFGPGTRLTVL.

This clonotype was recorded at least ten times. CDR3 sequence: CSVEGGPLNTEAFF. In nucleotides, the CDR3 is TGCAGCGTTGAAGGGGGGCCTCTGAACACTGAAGCTTTCTTT. The chain has TRBV29-1 and TRBJ1-1, with D possibly TRBD1 on 6 matching bases. CDR1 and CDR2 from the germline V gene are SQVTM and ANQGSEA. The CDR3 has 14 residues. Trimming cost V 1 base and J 0 bases, with 9 bases left between them.

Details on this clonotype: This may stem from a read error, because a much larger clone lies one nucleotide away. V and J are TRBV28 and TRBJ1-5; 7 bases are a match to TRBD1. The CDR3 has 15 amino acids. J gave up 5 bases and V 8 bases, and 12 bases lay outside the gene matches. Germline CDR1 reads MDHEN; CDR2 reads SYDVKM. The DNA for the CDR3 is TGTGCCAGCGGTTCGACAGGGAAGAACGATCAGCCCCAGCATTTT. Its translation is CASGSTGKNDQPQHF.

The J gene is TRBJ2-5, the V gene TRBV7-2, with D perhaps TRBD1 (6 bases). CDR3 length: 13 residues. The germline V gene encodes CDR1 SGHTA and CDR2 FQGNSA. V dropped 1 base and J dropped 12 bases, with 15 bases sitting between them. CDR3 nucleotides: TGTGCCAGCAGCTTAGTGGGACACCAAGTAAAGTACTTC. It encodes CASSLVGHQVKYF.

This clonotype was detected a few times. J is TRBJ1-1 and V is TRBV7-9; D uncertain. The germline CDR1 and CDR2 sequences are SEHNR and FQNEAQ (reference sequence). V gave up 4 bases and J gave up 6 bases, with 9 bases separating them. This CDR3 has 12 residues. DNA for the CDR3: TGTGCCAGCAGCTCACGCTCTTCTGAAGCTTTCTTT. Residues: CASSSRSSEAFF.

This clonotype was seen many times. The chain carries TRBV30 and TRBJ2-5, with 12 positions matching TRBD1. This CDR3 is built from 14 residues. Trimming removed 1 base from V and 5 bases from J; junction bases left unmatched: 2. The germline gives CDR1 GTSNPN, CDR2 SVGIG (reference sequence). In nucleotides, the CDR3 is TGTGCCTGGAGTGGGGACAGGGGGCAGGAGACCCAGTACTTC. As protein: CAWSGDRGQETQYF. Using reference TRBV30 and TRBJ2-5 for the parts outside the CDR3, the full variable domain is SQTIHQWPATLVQPVGSPLSLECTVEGTSNPNLYWYRQAAGRGLQLLFYSVGIGQISSEVPQNLSASRPQDRQFILSSKKLLLSDSGFYLCAWSGDRGQETQYFGPGTRLLVL.

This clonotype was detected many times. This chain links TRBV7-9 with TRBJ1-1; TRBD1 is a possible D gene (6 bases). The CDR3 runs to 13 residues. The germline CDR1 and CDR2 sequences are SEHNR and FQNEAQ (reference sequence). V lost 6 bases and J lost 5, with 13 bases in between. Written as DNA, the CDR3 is TGTGCCAGCAGTCAGGACAGCTGGACTGAAGCTTTCTTT. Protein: CASSQDSWTEAFF.

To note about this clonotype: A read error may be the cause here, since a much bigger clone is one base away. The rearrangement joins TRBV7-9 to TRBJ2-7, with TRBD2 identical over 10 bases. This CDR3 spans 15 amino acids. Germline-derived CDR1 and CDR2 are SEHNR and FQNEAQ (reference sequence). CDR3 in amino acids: CASSLGLAGAYEQCF. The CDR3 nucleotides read TGTGCCAGCAGCTTAGGCCTAGCGGGGGCCTACGAGCAGTGCTTC. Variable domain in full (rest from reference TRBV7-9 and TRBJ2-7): DTGVSQNPRHKITKRGQNVTFRCDPISEHNRLYWYRQTLGQGPEFLTYFQNEAQLEKSRLLSDRFSAERPKGSFSTLEIQRTEQGDSAMYLCASSLGLAGAYEQCFGPGTRLTVT.

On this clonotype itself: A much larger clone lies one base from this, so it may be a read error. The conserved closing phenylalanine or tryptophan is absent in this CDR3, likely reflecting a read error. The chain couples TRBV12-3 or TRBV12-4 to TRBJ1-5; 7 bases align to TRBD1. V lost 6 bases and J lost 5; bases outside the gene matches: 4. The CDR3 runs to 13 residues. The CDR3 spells CASSDRVYQPQHL. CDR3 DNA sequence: TGTGCCAGCAGCGACAGGGTCTATCAGCCCCAGCATTTA.

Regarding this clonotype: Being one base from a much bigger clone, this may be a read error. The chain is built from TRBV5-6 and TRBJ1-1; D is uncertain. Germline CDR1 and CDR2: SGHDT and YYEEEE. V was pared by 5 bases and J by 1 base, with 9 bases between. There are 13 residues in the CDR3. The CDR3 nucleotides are TGTGCCAGCAGTACCGACCCGAACACTGAAGCTTTCTTT. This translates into CASSTDPNTEAFF.

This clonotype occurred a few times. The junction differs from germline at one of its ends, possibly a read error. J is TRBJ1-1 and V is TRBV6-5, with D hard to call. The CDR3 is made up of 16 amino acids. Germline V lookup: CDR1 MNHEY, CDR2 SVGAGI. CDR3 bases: TGTGCCAGCAGCCACGACTTCGAAGGACCTAACACTGAGGCTTTCTTT. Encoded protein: CASSHDFEGPNTEAFF.

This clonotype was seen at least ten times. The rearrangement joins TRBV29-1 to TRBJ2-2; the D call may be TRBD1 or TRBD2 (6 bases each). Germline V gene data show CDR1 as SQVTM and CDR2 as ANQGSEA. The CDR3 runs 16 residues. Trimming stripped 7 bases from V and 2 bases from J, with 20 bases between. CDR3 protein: CSALWGAHGNTGELFF. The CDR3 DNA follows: TGCAGCGCCCTTTGGGGGGCGCATGGTAACACCGGGGAGCTGTTTTTT.

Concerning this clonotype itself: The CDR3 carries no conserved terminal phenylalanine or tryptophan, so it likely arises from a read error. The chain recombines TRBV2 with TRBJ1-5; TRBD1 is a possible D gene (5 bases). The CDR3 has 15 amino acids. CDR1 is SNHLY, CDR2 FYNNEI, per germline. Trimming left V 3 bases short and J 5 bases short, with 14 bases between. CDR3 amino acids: CASSEAVGVHQPQHL. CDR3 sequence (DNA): TGTGCCAGCAGTGAGGCCGTAGGGGTTCATCAGCCCCAGCATCTT.

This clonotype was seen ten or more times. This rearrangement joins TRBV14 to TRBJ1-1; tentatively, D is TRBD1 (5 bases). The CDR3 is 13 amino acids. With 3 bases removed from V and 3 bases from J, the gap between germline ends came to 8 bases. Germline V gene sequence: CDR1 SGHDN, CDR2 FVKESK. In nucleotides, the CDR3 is TGTGCCAGCAGCCACTTGGGGGACACTGAAGCTTTCTTT. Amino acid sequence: CASSHLGDTEAFF. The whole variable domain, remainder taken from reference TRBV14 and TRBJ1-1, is EAGVTQFPSHSVIEKGQTVTLRCDPISGHDNLYWYRRVMGKEIKFLLHFVKESKQDESGMPNNRFLAERTGGTYSTLKVQPAELEDSGVYFCASSHLGDTEAFFGQGTRLTVV.

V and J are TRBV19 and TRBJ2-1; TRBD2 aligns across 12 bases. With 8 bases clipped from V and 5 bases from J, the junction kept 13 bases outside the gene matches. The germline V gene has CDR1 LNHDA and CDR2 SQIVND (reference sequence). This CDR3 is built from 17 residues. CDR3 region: CASQPPAGLAGHNEQFF. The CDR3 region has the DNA TGTGCCAGTCAACCCCCGGCGGGACTAGCGGGCCACAATGAGCAGTTCTTC.

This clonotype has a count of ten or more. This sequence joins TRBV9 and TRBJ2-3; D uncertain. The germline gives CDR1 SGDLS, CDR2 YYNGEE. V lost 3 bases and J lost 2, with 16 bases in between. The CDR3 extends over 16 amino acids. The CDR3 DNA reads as TGTGCCAGCAGCGCCACAGTAGCCCACCTCACAGATACGCAGTATTTT. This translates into CASSATVAHLTDTQYF.

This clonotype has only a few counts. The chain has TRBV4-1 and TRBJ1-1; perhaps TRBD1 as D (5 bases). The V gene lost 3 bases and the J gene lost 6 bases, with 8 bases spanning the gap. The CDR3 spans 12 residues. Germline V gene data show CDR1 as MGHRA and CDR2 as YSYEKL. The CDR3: CASSHLGAEAFF. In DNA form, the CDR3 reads TGCGCCAGCAGCCATTTAGGGGCTGAAGCTTTCTTT.

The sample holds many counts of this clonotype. The CDR3 sequence is CASSPSSGVNQPQHF. The CDR3 coding sequence is TGTGCCAGTAGCCCTTCGAGCGGCGTCAATCAGCCCCAGCATTTT. The chain combines TRBV19 with TRBJ1-5; D gene unclear. CDR3 size: 15 residues. Trimming stripped 6 bases from V and 3 bases from J, with 15 bases between. Looked up from germline, CDR1 is LNHDA and CDR2 is SQIVND (reference sequence).

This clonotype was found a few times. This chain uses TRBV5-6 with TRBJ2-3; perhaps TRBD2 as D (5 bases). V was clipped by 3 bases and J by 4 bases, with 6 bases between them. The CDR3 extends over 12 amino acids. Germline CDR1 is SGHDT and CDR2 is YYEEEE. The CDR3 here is CASSWTPDTQYF. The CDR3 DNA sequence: TGTGCCAGCAGCTGGACTCCAGATACGCAGTATTTT.